These 8 T cell receptor beta chains came from one sample sequenced in a study of blood T cells in healthy people across ages. With a J-beta primer mix and a sample-barcoded 5' primer, a second PCR ran about 6 to 11 cycles. MiXCR, run by TCRdb on the 5' RACE reads, gives a single entry per CDR3 protein. The repertoire holds hundreds of thousands of distinct CDR3 sequences, with 40% to 65% as singletons. The sequenced material came from blood. The receptors come from a woman aged 80 or older in good health.

This clonotype came up a few times. The V call is TRBV5-1, the J call TRBJ2-1; 10 nucleotides line up with TRBD2. This CDR3 is 16 amino acids long. Germline assignment: CDR1 SGHRS and CDR2 YFSETQ. V shed 0 bases and J 7 bases; nucleotides not matched to a gene: 7. The CDR3 DNA follows: TGCGCCAGCAGCTTGGATCCAGCGGGGGGGCCAAATGAGCAGTTCTTC. Translating gives CASSLDPAGGPNEQFF.

J is TRBJ1-1 and V is TRBV7-3, with D tentatively TRBD1 (5 bases). Looked up from germline, CDR1 is SGHTA and CDR2 is FQGTGA. The CDR3 sequence is 13 residues long. Deletions cut 5 bases from V and 7 bases from J, with 14 bases between. CDR3 amino acids: CASSTRDLNEAFF. CDR3 bases: TGTGCCAGCAGCACCCGGGACCTTAATGAAGCTTTCTTT.

The V gene is TRBV5-1, the J gene TRBJ2-5; D is possibly TRBD1 (6 bases). This CDR3 has 13 amino acids. Germline CDR1 SGHRS, CDR2 YFSETQ. V shed 4 bases and J shed 11 bases, with 18 bases lying between them. The chain's CDR3 is CASSPSGTPEQYF. The CDR3 nucleotides read TGCGCCAGCAGCCCATCCGGGACACCAGAGCAGTACTTC.

V usage is TRBV20-1 and J usage is TRBJ2-1, with 10 positions matching TRBD2. The assigned J gene may be wrong: the sequence end matches TRBJ2-7 better. The germline V gene encodes CDR1 DFQATT and CDR2 SNEGSKA (reference sequence). The CDR3 extends over 16 amino acids. In DNA form, the CDR3 reads TGCAGTGCCAACCCCCGGACTAGCGGTTCTTACAATGAGCAGTACTTC. It yields the protein CSANPRTSGSYNEQYF.

Comments on this clonotype: With a much larger clone just one base away, this may be a read error. This rearrangement joins TRBV3-1 to TRBJ2-1; 8 bases match TRBD2. Germline CDR1 and CDR2: LGHDT and YNNKEL (reference sequence). The length of the CDR3 is 14 residues. J gave up 8 bases and V 11 bases, and 14 bases lay outside the gene matches. The CDR3 sequence is CAGRNSGEGYEQFF. The DNA for the CDR3 is TGTGCCGGCCGTAATAGCGGGGAGGGATATGAGCAGTTCTTC.

In the case of this clonotype: The junction departs from germline at one end; a sequencing error may be responsible. This rearrangement joins TRBV11-2 to TRBJ2-6; no definite D call. The germline CDR1 and CDR2 sequences are SGHAT and FQNNGV. The CDR3 spans 15 residues. The CDR3 sequence: CVSSLLSSGANVLTF. CDR3 bases: TGTGTCAGCAGCCTACTGAGCTCTGGGGCCAACGTCCTGACTTTC.

Details on this clonotype: A read error is possible here, since a much larger clone lies one base away. The V call is TRBV27, the J call TRBJ1-2; the D is unclear. The CDR3 length is 13 residues. Trimming left V 2 bases short and J 7 bases short, with 11 bases between. CDR1 and CDR2 (germline): MNHEY, SMNVEV (reference sequence). CDR3 bases: TGTGCCAGCAGTTTAAATGGCAGACGTGGCTACACCTTC. Encoded protein: CASSLNGRRGYTF.

Of note for this clonotype: A read error may be the cause here, since a much bigger clone is one base away. This chain connects TRBV7-9 to TRBJ2-7; a possible D gene is TRBD2 (6 bases). Germline V gene lookup returns CDR1 SEHNR and CDR2 FQNEAQ (reference sequence). The CDR3 extends over 14 amino acids. V gave up 3 bases and J gave up 7 bases, with 16 bases separating them. The CDR3 loop reads CASSFPRGTNEQYF. Here the CDR3 DNA reads TGTGCCAGCAGCTTCCCCCGGGGGACCAATGAGCAGTACTTC. The whole variable domain, filled in from reference TRBV7-9 and TRBJ2-7, reads DTGVSQNPRHKITKRGQNVTFRCDPISEHNRLYWYRQTLGQGPEFLTYFQNEAQLEKSRLLSDRFSAERPKGSFSTLEIQRTEQGDSAMYLCASSFPRGTNEQYFGPGTRLTVT.